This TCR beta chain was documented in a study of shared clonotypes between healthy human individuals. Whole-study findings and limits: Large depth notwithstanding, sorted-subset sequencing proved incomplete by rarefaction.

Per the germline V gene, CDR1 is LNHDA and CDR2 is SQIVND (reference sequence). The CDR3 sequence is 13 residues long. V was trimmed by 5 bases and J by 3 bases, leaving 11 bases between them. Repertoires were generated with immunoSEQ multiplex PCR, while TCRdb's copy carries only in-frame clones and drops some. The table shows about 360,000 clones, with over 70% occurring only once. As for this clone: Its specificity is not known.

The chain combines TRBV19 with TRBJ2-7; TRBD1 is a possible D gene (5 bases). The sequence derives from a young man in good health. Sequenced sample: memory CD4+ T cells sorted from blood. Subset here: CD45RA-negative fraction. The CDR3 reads CASSVQGIYEQYF. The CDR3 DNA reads TGTGCCAGTAGTGTTCAGGGAATCTACGAGCAGTACTTC.